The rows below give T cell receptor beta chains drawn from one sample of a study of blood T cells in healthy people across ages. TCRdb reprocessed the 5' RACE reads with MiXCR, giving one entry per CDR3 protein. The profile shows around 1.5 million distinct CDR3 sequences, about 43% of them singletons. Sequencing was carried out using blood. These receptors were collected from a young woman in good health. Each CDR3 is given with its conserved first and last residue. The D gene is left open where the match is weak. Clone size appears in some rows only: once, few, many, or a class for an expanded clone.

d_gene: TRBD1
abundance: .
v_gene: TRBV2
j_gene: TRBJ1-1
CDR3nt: TGTGCCAGCACGGGACAGGGGAACATGAACACTGAAGCTTTCTTT
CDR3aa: CASTGQGNMNTEAFF

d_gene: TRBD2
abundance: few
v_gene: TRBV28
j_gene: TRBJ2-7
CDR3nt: TGTGCCAGCAGTTCCCCCGGGCTAGCGGGCGGGTACGAGCAGTACTTC
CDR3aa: CASSSPGLAGGYEQYF

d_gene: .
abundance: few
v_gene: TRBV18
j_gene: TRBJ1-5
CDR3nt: TGTGCCAGCTCACCGGTGGGGGAGGCGAGCAATCAGCCCCAGCATTTT
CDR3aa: CASSPVGEASNQPQHF

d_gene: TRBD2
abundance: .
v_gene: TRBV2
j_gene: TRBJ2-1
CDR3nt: TGTGCCAGCAAAGGACTAGCGGGAGCGGGTGAGCAGTTCTTC
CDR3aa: CASKGLAGAGEQFF

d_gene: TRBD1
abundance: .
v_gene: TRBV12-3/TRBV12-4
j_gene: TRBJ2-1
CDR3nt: TGTGCCAGCAGTTTCTCCGGGACAGGGGGCAATGAGCAGTTCTTC
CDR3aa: CASSFSGTGGNEQFF

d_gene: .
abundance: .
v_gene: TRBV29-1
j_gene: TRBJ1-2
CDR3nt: TGCAGCGTTGTACAGGGAGGATATGGCTACACCTTC
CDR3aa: CSVVQGGYGYTF

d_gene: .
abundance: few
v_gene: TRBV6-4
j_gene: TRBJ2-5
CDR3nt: TGTGCCAGCAGTGACTCTGAGGGACAGACCCAGTACTTC
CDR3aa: CASSDSEGQTQYF

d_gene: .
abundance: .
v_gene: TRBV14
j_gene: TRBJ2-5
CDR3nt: TGTGCCAGCAGCCAAGATCTCCGCAGACAAGAGACCCAGTACTTC
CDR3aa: CASSQDLRRQETQYF

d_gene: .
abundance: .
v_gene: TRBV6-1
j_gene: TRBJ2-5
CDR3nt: TGTGCCAGCAGTGAAGCGCTTCTTCGGGGGCAGGTTGAGCAGTACTTC
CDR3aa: CASSEALLRGQVEQYF

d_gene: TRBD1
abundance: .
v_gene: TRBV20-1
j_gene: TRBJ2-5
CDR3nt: TGCAGTGCCCCGAATGACAGGGCGCTAGGGCAGTACTTC
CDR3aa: CSAPNDRALGQYF

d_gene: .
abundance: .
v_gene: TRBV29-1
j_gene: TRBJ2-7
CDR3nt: TGCAGCGTTAAGGAGGTCAGCTCCTACGAGCAGTACTTC
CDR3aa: CSVKEVSSYEQYF

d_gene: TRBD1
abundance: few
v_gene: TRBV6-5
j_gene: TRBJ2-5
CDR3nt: TGTGCCAGCAGCGAGACCGGGACAGGTTATCAAGAGACCCAGTACTTC
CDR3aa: CASSETGTGYQETQYF

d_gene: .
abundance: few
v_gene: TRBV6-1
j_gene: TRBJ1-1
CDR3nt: TGTGCCAGCAGTGAATCCCTCCTGGTCAACACTGAAGCTTTCTTT
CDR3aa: CASSESLLVNTEAFF

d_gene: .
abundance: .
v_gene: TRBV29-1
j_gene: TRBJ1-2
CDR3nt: TGCAGCGTTGGAAAGTTGGACCGACGGTATGGCTACACCTTC
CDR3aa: CSVGKLDRRYGYTF

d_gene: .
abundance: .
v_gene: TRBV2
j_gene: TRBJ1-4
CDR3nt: TGTGCCAGCAGTGAAGCAAGCTTTGGGGGGAGAAATGAAAAACTGTTTTTT
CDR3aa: CASSEASFGGRNEKLFF

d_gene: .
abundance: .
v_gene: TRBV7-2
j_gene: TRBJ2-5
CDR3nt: TGTGCCAGCAGCTTAGCGGGGGGACCTAAAGAGACCCAGTACTTC
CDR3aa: CASSLAGGPKETQYF

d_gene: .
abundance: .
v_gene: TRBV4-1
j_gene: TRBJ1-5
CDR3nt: TGCGCCAGCAGCCAAGAAAGAGGGGTATTTTTTCAGCCCCAGCATTTT
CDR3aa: CASSQERGVFFQPQHF

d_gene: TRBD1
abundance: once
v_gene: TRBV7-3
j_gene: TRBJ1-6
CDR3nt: TGTGCCAGCAGCTTAAGGGTGCCGGGACAGGGGGGCGATTCACCCCTCCACTTT
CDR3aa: CASSLRVPGQGGDSPLHF

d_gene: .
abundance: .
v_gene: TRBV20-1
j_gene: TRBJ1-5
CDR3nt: TGCAGTGCTAGGAACTCCCAATTACTCCTCGACAGTCAGCCCCAGCATTTT
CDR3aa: CSARNSQLLLDSQPQHF

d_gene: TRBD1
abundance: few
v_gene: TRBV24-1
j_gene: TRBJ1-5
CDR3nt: TGTGCCACCAGTGACCCCGGACAGGGGGCAGGACAGCCCCAGCATTTT
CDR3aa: CATSDPGQGAGQPQHF

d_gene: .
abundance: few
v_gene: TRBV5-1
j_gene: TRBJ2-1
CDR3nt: TGCGCCAGCAAAGTGGGCAACGACAATGAGCAGTTCTTC
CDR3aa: CASKVGNDNEQFF

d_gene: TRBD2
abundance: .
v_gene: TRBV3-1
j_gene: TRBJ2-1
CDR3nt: TGTGCCAGCAGCCGTGGGAAACGGCTAGCGGGACCCAATGAGCAGTTCTTC
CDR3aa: CASSRGKRLAGPNEQFF

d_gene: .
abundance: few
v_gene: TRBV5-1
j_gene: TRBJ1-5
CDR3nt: TGCGCCAGCAGCTTGGCAGGGTCGTACAATCAGCCCCAGCATTTT
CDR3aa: CASSLAGSYNQPQHF

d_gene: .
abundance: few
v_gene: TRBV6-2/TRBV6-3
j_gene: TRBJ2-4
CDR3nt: TGTGCCAGCAGTTACCGGGCGACCTCCCAGGCTCAGTACTTC
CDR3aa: CASSYRATSQAQYF

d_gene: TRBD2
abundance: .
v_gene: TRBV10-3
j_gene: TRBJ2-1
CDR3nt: TGTGTCATTTCCGGGACTAGCGGGAGGGGGAATGAGCAGTTCTTC
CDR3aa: CVISGTSGRGNEQFF

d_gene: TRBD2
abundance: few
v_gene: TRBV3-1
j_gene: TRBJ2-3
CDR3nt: TGTGCCAGCAGCCAAGATGAGCGGGGGGACATGGGAGATACGCAGTATTTT
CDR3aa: CASSQDERGDMGDTQYF

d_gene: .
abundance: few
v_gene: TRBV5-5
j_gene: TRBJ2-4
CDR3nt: TGTGCCAGCGAAGCGAGGGAAGCCAAAAACATTCAGTACTTC
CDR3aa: CASEAREAKNIQYF

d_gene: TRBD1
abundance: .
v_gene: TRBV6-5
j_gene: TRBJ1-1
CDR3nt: TGTGCCAGCAAGACCGGACAGGCGAACACTGAAGCTTTCTTT
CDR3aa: CASKTGQANTEAFF

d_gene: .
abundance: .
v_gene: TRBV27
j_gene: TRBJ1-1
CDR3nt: TGTGCCAGCAGTGCCCACAGGGCTGAAGCTTTCTTT
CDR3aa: CASSAHRAEAFF

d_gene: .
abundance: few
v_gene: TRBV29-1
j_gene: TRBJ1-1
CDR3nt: TGCAGCGTAGGGGGGCTGACTGAAGCTTTCTTT
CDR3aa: CSVGGLTEAFF

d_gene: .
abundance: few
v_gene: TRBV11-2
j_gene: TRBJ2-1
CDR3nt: TGTGCCAGCAGCTTAGTGACTGGGTTTGTGAATGAGCAGTTCTTC
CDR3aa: CASSLVTGFVNEQFF

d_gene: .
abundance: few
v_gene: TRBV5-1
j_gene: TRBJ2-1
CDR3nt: TGCGCCAGCAGCTTTGCGGAGGACTCCTACAATGAGCAGTTCTTC
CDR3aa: CASSFAEDSYNEQFF

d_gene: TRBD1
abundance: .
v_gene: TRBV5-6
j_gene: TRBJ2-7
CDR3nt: TGTGCCAGCAGCCAGACAGGGACGAACGAGCAGTACTTC
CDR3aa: CASSQTGTNEQYF

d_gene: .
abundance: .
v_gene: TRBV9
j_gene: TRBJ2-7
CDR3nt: TGTGCCAGCCCTCCGACCTACGAGCAGTACTTC
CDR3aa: CASPPTYEQYF

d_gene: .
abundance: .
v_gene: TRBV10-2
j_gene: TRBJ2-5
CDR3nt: TGCGCCAGTACTCAGATGTTGGAGACCCAGTACTTC
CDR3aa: CASTQMLETQYF

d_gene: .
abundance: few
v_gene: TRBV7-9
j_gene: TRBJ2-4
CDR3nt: TGTGCCAGCAGCTTAGCGGGGGCGGCCAAAAACATTCAGTACTTC
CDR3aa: CASSLAGAAKNIQYF

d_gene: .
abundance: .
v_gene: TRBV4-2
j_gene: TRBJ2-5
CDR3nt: TGTGCCAGCAGCCAAGTAGGAAAAACAGGAAGTAGCAATGAGCAGTACTTC
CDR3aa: CASSQVGKTGSSNEQYF

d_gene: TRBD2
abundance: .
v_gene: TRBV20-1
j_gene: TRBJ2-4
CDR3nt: TGCAGTGCAAATAGCGGGGGAGCCAAAAACATTCAGTACTTC
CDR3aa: CSANSGGAKNIQYF

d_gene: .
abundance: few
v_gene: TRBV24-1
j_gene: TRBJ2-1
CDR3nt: TGTGCCACCAGTGAAGTTGGTTACAATGAGCAGTTCTTC
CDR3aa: CATSEVGYNEQFF

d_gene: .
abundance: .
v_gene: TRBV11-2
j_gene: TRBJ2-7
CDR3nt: TGTGCCAGCAGCTTCCCCTTTGCGAGCCCCGTCTACGAGCAGTACTTC
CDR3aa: CASSFPFASPVYEQYF

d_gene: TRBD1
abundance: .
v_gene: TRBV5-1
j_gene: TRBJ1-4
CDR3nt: TGCGCCAGCAGCTTTCAGGGGGCGGCGGAAAAACTGTTTTTT
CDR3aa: CASSFQGAAEKLFF

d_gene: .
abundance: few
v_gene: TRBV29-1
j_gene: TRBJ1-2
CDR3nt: TGCAGCGTTGAGGCAGGGGCATGGTATGGCTACACCTTC
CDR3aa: CSVEAGAWYGYTF

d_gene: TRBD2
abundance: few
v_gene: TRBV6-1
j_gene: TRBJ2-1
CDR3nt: TGTGCCAGCAGTGCCGCCATAGCGGGAGGGAACAATGAGCAGTTCTTC
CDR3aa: CASSAAIAGGNNEQFF

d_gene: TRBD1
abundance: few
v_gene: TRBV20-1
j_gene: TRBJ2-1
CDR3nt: TGCAGTGCAGGCCGGACAGGGGGTAACAACAATGAGCAGTTCTTC
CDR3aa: CSAGRTGGNNNEQFF

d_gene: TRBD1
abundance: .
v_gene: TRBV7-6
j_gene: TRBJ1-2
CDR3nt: TGTGCCAGCAGCTTAGGCCTTTACAGGGGTTGGGGCTATGGCTACACCTTC
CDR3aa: CASSLGLYRGWGYGYTF

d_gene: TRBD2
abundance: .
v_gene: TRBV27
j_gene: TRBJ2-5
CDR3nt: TGTGCCAGCACCCAAAGCGGGGGGGCACTAGAGACCCAGTACTTC
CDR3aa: CASTQSGGALETQYF

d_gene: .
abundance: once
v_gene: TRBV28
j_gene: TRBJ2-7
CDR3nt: TGTGCCAGCAGTCTTTCCCCGTGGGGGCAAAGTTGGTACGAGCAGTACTTC
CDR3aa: CASSLSPWGQSWYEQYF

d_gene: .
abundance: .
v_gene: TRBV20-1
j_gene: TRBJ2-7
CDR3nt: TGCAGTGCTAAAGAAGAGACAGACTACGAACAGTACTTC
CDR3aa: CSAKEETDYEQYF

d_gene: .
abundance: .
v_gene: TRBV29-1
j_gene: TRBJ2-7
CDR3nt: TGCAGCGTTAGGGGACGCCTAGCCTACAATGAGCAGTACTTC
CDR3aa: CSVRGRLAYNEQYF